This T cell receptor beta chain was captured in a study of cytomegalovirus exposure and HLA in healthy donors. Primers for the PCR totalled 60 Vbeta and 13 Jbeta. Method: immunoSEQ multiplex PCR; TCRdb's copy keeps in-frame clones and lacks some. The sample's table shows under 200,000 clones. V lost 7 bases, J lost 2 bases, and 20 bases lay in between. The CDR3 loop spans 15 amino acids. The germline V gene has CDR1 SQVTM and CDR2 ANQGSEA. Study outcomes and limitations: Diagnosis of cytomegalovirus status made by the classifier reportedly showed high specificity and sensitivity.

In the case of this clone: As yet, its antigen is unknown.

The rearrangement joins TRBV29-1 to TRBJ1-2; D unresolved. The specimen was PBMCs. The TCR sequence derives from a man in his thirties or forties in good health and CMV-seronegative. The CDR3 sequence: CSAEVPKTGNYGYTF. The CDR3 DNA follows: TGCAGCGCTGAGGTTCCCAAGACCGGGAACTATGGCTACACCTTC.